This paragraph covers one TCR beta chain sequence. No antigen is known for it. No much larger clonotype is one base removed from it; base qualities were not supplied. Library generation was performed with the immunoSEQ multiplex PCR assay. In TCRdb, the immuneACCESS table is reduced to in-frame sequences with V and J assigned. These tables do not hold every clone; where another copy was compared, an unresolved V gene accounts for under half, and the others remain unexplained. This sample comprises roughly 80,000 clones, about 88% of them detected only once. More than 5.5% of the sample is held by the ten biggest clonotypes. Trimming takes 0 bases from V and 2 bases from J, and the germline ends sit 6 bases apart. Sequences SGHDT (CDR1) and YYEEEE (CDR2) are obtained from the germline V gene. The CDR3 runs 13 amino acids, cysteine and phenylalanine included. The DNA shown is the 39-base CDR3, in frame from base 1.

This specimen comes from a study of control samples from healthy donors and cancer patients (dated by TCRdb to about 2020). This clonotype was sampled from a woman in her forties or fifties in good health. This chain is built from TRBV5-6 and TRBJ2-7, with TRBD1 tentatively as D gene (5 bases match). The source material was blood. The CDR3 region: CASSLATAYEQYF. Read as DNA, the sequence is TGTGCCAGCAGCTTGGCGACAGCCTACGAGCAGTACTTC.